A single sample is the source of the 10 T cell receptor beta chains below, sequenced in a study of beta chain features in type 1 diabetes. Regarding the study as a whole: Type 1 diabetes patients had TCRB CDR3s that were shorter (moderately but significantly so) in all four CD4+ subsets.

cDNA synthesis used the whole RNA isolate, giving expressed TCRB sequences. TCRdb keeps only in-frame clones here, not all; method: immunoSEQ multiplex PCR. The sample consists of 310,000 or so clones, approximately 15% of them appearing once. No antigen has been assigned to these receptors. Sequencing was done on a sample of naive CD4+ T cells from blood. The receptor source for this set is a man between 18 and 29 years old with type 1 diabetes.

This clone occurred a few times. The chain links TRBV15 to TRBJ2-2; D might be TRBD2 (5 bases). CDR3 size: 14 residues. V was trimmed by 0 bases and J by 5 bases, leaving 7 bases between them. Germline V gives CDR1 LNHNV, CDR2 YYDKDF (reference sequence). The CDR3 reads CATSRERDTGELFF. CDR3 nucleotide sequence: TGTGCCACCAGCAGAGAACGGGATACCGGGGAGCTGTTTTTT. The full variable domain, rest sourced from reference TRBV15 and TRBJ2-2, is DAMVIQNPRYQVTQFGKPVTLSCSQTLNHNVMYWYQQKSSQAPKLLFHYYDKDFNNEADTPDNFQSRRPNTSFCFLDIRSPGLGDTAMYLCATSRERDTGELFFGEGSRLTVL.

The CDR3 region is CASSGQGNSNQPQHF. CDR3 in DNA: TGTGCCAGCTCAGGACAGGGGAATAGCAATCAGCCCCAGCATTTT. The rearrangement links TRBV18 to TRBJ1-5, with TRBD1 matching 9 bases. V dropped 5 bases and J dropped 0; count of bases not matched to a gene: 2. CDR1 is KGHSH and CDR2 is LQKENI in the germline V gene. The CDR3 is 15 residues long.

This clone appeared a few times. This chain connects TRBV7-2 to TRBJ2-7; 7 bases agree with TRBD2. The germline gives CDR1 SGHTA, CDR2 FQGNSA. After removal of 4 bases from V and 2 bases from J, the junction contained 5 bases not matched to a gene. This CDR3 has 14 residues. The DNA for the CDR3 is TGTGCCAGCAGCTCTAGCGGTGCGACCTACGAGCAGTACTTC. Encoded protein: CASSSSGATYEQYF. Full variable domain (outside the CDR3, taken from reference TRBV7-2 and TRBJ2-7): GAGVSQSPSNKVTEKGKDVELRCDPISGHTALYWYRQSLGQGLEFLIYFQGNSAPDKSGLPSDRFSAERTGGSVSTLTIQRTQQEDSAVYLCASSSSGATYEQYFGPGTRLTVT.

CDR3 sequence (DNA): TGTGCCAGCAGCGTAGGGCTAGCCTATGAGCAGTTCTTC. Translating gives CASSVGLAYEQFF. The V and J genes are TRBV9 and TRBJ2-1; perhaps TRBD2 as D (5 bases). Trimming shortened V by 0 bases and J by 8 bases, and 9 bases separated the two germline ends. This CDR3 is built from 13 residues. The germline CDR1 and CDR2 sequences are SGDLS and YYNGEE.

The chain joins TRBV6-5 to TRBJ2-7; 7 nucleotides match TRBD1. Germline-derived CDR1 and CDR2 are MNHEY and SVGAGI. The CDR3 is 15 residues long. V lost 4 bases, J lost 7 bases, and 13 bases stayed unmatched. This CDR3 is CASSSTGWVSEEQYF. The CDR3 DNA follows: TGTGCCAGCAGTTCGACAGGGTGGGTTTCGGAGGAGCAGTACTTC.

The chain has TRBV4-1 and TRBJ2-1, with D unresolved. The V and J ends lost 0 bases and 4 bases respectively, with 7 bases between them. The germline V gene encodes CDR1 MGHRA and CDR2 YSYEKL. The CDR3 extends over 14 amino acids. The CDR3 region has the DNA TGCGCCAGCAGCCAAGATGCCGGGTACAATGAGCAGTTCTTC. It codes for CASSQDAGYNEQFF.

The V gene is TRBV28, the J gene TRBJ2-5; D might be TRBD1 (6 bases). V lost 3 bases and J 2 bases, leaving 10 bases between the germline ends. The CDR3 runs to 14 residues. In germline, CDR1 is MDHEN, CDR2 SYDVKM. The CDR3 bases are TGTGCCAGCAGTTTTCGGGACATGCAAGAGACCCAGTACTTC. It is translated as CASSFRDMQETQYF.

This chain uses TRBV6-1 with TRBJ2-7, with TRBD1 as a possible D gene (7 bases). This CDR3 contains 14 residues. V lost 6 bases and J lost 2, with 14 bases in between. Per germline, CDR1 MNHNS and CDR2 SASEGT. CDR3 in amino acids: CASSQAGGTYEQYF. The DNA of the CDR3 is TGTGCCAGCAGCCAAGCAGGGGGGACCTACGAGCAGTACTTC.

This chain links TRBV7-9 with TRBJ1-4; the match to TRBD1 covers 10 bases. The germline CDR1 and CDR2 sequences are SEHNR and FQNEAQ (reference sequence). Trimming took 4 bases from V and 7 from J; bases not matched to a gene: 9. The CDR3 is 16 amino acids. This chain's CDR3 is CASSWDRGRVGEKLFF. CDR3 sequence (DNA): TGTGCCAGCAGCTGGGACAGGGGCCGTGTGGGTGAAAAACTGTTTTTT.

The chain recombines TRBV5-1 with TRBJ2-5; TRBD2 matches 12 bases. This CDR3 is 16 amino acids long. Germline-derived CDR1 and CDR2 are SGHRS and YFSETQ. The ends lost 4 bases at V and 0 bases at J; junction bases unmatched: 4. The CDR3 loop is CASSQGTSGYQETQYF. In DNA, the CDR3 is TGCGCCAGCAGCCAAGGGACTAGCGGGTACCAAGAGACCCAGTACTTC.